This TCR beta chain comes out of a study of Ad26.COV2.S vaccination and SARS-CoV-2 variants. The treatment here: roughly 19 received Ad26.COV2.S at low or high dose, single or two shots; about 5 received placebo; per-sample allocation not given. It was on day 63 after the first vaccine or placebo injection that samples were taken. Sequencing was performed with immunoSEQ multiplex PCR; in TCRdb, only in-frame clones are kept and a portion is missing. The sample lists around 500,000 clones; nearly 90% were seen once. The CDR3 extends over 18 amino acids. Germline loops: CDR1 SGHRS, CDR2 YFSETQ. Trimming cost V 0 bases and J 0 bases, with 13 bases left between them.

This TCR was recovered from a person between 18 and 60 years old who received the Ad26.COV2.S COVID-19 vaccine or a placebo. This chain links TRBV5-1 with TRBJ2-6; perhaps TRBD2 as D (5 bases). Sequences were derived from peripheral blood, sampled in a trial of Ad26.COV2.S vaccine versus placebo. Here the CDR3 DNA reads TGCGCCAGCAGCTTGGAATTGTTTGGGAGCTCTGGGGCCAACGTCCTGACTTTC. Residues: CASSLELFGSSGANVLTF.